This TCR beta chain was captured in a study of blood T cell repertoires in COVID-19. J was trimmed by 1 base and V by 3 bases; bases with no gene match: 13. The CDR3 is made up of 19 amino acids. Germline values: CDR1 SGDLS, CDR2 YYNGEE. Profiling relied on immunoSEQ multiplex PCR, and the TCRdb table lists in-frame clones only, not all of them. This table holds 350,000 to 400,000 clones, roughly 90% found once. The J gene is TRBJ1-6, the V gene TRBV9, with 7 bases identical to TRBD1. The TCR was taken from a woman in her fifties or sixties with COVID-19, enrolled during active disease. The source material was peripheral blood. This chain's CDR3 is CASSGSVQGIGSYNSPLHF. The CDR3 coding sequence is TGTGCCAGCAGCGGATCCGTACAGGGGATAGGGTCCTATAATTCACCCCTCCACTTT.